This T cell receptor beta chain was sequenced in a study of blood T cell repertoires in COVID-19. Background on the study: Both acute and convalescent COVID-19 samples were obtained from the United States, Italy and Spain. PBMCs, B-cell-depleted T cells, or T cells were the source of the cDNA or gDNA that made up the material.

Trimming took 5 bases from V and 0 from J; bases not matched to a gene: 1. CDR1 and CDR2 (germline): MNHNY, SVGAGI (reference sequence). The CDR3 has 14 residues. Clones were read by immunoSEQ multiplex PCR, and TCRdb kept only the in-frame ones, dropping some. The sample yields 100,000 to 120,000 clones, around 83% seen once. The receptor comes from a woman aged 55 to 70 with COVID-19, enrolled during active disease. Sequencing was done on a sample of peripheral blood. The chain couples TRBV6-6 to TRBJ2-7; the match to TRBD1 covers 10 bases. CDR3 DNA: TGTGCCAGCAGTCGGACAGGGGGCTCCTACGAGCAGTACTTC. It specifies CASSRTGGSYEQYF.